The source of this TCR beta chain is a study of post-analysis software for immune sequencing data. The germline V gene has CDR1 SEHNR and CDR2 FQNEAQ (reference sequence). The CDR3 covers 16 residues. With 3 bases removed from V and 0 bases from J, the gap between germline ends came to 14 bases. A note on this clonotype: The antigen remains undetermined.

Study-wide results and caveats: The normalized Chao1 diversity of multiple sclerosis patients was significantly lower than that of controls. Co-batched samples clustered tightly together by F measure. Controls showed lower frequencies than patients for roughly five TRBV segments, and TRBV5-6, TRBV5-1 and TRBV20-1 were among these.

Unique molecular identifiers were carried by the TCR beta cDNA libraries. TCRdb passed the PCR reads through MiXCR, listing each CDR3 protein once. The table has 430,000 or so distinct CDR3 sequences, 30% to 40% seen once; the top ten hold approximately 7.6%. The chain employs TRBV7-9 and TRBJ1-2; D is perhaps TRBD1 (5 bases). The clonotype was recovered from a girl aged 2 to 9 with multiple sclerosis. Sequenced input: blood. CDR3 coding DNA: TGTGCCAGCAGCTTGGGCAGGGCACCCCCTAACTATGGCTACACCTTC. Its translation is CASSLGRAPPNYGYTF.